The rows below give T cell receptor beta chains drawn from one sample of a study of spatial heterogeneity in lung cancer. TCRdb re-called the 5' RACE reads through MiXCR, storing one row per CDR3 protein. The sample includes fewer than 45,000 distinct CDR3 sequences, nearly 7% of them seen just once. This sample comprised PBMCs, obtained at surgery. These receptors were taken from a female donor with early-stage non-small cell lung cancer. Both conserved end residues are part of each CDR3. The order of the fields is clone size, J gene, D gene, V gene, CDR3 DNA, CDR3 protein. The D gene is left open where the match is weak. Clone size is given for some rows only: seen once, a few or many times, or a class if the clone is expanded.

>many|TRBJ2-5|TRBD2|TRBV7-2
TGTGCCAGCAGCGTAGCGGGGAGGACCCAGTACTTC
CASSVAGRTQYF
>many|TRBJ2-7|.|TRBV5-1
TGCGCCAGCAGCACCGGGACGGCTTCCTACGAGCAGTACTTC
CASSTGTASYEQYF
>.|TRBJ1-3|.|TRBV5-1
TGCGCCAGCAGCTTGGGAACAGGAAGCTCTGGAAACACCATATATTTT
CASSLGTGSSGNTIYF
>many|TRBJ1-6|.|TRBV29-1
TGCAGCGGCAGACGAGGGGCAGGGAATTCACCCCTCCACTTT
CSGRRGAGNSPLHF
>few|TRBJ2-7|.|TRBV20-1
TGCAGTGCCCGGCGCGTTAGGGGCTACGAGCAGTACTTC
CSARRVRGYEQYF
>many|TRBJ1-2|TRBD1|TRBV5-1
TGCGCCAGCCAGCCCACGACAGGGAACTATGGCTACACCTTC
CASQPTTGNYGYTF
>many|TRBJ1-5|TRBD1|TRBV7-2
TGTGCCACCCGGACAGGACCAAATCAGCCCCAGCATTTT
CATRTGPNQPQHF
>many|TRBJ2-3|TRBD2|TRBV10-1
TGCGCCAGCAGTGTGCGGGAGACCAGCACAGATACGCAGTATTTT
CASSVRETSTDTQYF
>.|TRBJ1-2|.|TRBV29-1
TGCAGCGTTGAAGGCGCCTCGAACAACTATGGCTACACCTTC
CSVEGASNNYGYTF
>many|TRBJ2-1|TRBD2|TRBV12-3/TRBV12-4
TGTGCCAGCGTTAGCGGGGGGTACTGGAATGAGCAGTTCTTC
CASVSGGYWNEQFF
>.|TRBJ2-7|.|TRBV15
TGTGCCACCAGCAGTTTCAACTCCTATTCCTACGAGCAGTACTTC
CATSSFNSYSYEQYF
>many|TRBJ2-5|.|TRBV5-1
TGCGCCAGCAGCTTGGCCCCACAGGGTGGAGAGACCCAGTACTTC
CASSLAPQGGETQYF
>.|TRBJ2-3|.|TRBV7-2
TGTGCCAGCAGCTTAGGGATAGGACCAGATACGCAGTATTTT
CASSLGIGPDTQYF
>few|TRBJ2-5|TRBD1|TRBV6-2/TRBV6-3
TGTGCCAGCAGTTCGGGGACAGGGCTGCCCCAAGAGACCCAGTACTTC
CASSSGTGLPQETQYF
>.|TRBJ2-1|.|TRBV9
TGTGCCAGCAGCGTAGGGCAGGAGGCGGTCAATGAGCAGTTCTTC
CASSVGQEAVNEQFF
>.|TRBJ2-5|TRBD2|TRBV27
TGTGCCAGCAGCCTTCTAGGAAGCGGGGGGGCCTTGGAGGGGACCCAGTACTTC
CASSLLGSGGALEGTQYF
>many|TRBJ1-2|.|TRBV5-1
TGCGCCAGCAGCTTTACCGTCGACTATGGCTACACCTTC
CASSFTVDYGYTF
>many|TRBJ2-5|TRBD2|TRBV9
TGTGCCAGCAGCGCGAGCGGGGGCCGTCAAGAGACCCAGTACTTC
CASSASGGRQETQYF
>few|TRBJ2-7|.|TRBV3-1
TGTGCCAGCAGCCAAGCAGCGGCGACCTACGAGCAGTACTTC
CASSQAAATYEQYF
>many|TRBJ2-7|.|TRBV12-3/TRBV12-4
TGTGCCAGCAGTTTTACACAGGCCTCCTACGAGCAGTACTTC
CASSFTQASYEQYF
>many|TRBJ1-3|.|TRBV27
TGTGCCATCCCTGACGGAAACACCATATATTTT
CAIPDGNTIYF
>few|TRBJ1-1|.|TRBV5-4
TGTGCCACCACAGCTCAAAGGGGCACTGAAGCTTTCTTT
CATTAQRGTEAFF
>.|TRBJ2-3|.|TRBV10-3
TGTGCCATCAGTGAGACACACTCGGGGGATACGCAGTATTTT
CAISETHSGDTQYF
>many|TRBJ2-5|.|TRBV7-2
TGTGCCAGCAGCTGGGAGAGGGGGACCCAGTACTTC
CASSWERGTQYF